One and the same sample provided the 6 T cell receptor beta chains below, sequenced in a study of T cell responses to AZD1222 COVID-19 vaccine. Data came from immunoSEQ multiplex PCR; TCRdb stores just in-frame clones and leaves some out. This sample carries about 150,000 clones, about 90% of them seen once, and the ten largest clones take 7.5%. Sequencing was performed on peripheral blood, taken 28 days after the second dose of the MenACWY control vaccine. The receptors here all came from an adult who received the MenACWY meningococcal vaccine as a control.

The CDR3 here is CASSLEESTEAFF. The CDR3 nucleotides read TGTGCCAGCAGCTTAGAGGAGAGCACTGAAGCTTTCTTT. This chain joins TRBV7-2 and TRBJ1-1, with D hard to call. Looked up from germline, CDR1 is SGHTA and CDR2 is FQGNSA. Trimming took 1 base from V and 4 from J, leaving 7 bases between them. The length of the CDR3 is 13 residues. The complete variable domain, with remaining parts taken from reference TRBV7-2 and TRBJ1-1, reads GAGVSQSPSNKVTEKGKDVELRCDPISGHTALYWYRQSLGQGLEFLIYFQGNSAPDKSGLPSDRFSAERTGGSVSTLTIQRTQQEDSAVYLCASSLEESTEAFFGQGTRLTVV.

The chain recombines TRBV19 with TRBJ2-5; possible D gene TRBD1, 6 bases. CDR1 is LNHDA, CDR2 SQIVND, per germline (reference sequence). The germline V and J ends were trimmed by 4 bases and 3 bases, with 18 bases remaining between them. The CDR3 has 16 residues. The CDR3 region has the DNA TGTGCCAGTAGTAAAGCCGCCCTAAGACAGGAAGAGACCCAGTACTTC. As protein: CASSKAALRQEETQYF.

The CDR3 loop reads CASSQDQGAGYEQYF. In DNA, the CDR3 is TGCGCCAGCAGCCAAGATCAGGGGGCCGGGTACGAGCAGTACTTC. The rearrangement joins TRBV4-3 to TRBJ2-7; 8 nucleotides align to TRBD1. The germline V gene encodes CDR1 LGHNA and CDR2 YSLEER. V lost 0 bases to trimming and J lost 4 bases; unmatched junction nucleotides: 5. This CDR3 region has 15 residues.

The rearrangement links TRBV7-3 to TRBJ1-2, with 9 nucleotides matching TRBD1. Germline CDR1 reads SGHTA; CDR2 reads FQGTGA. V was clipped by 5 bases and J by 7 bases; unmatched bases: 5. CDR3 size: 13 residues. The CDR3 DNA sequence: TGTGCCAGCAGCAGGGGACAGGGTCGTGGCTACACCTTC. The encoded protein is CASSRGQGRGYTF.

The chain carries TRBV6-5 and TRBJ2-3, with 7 bases identical to TRBD1. Germline V CDR1 and CDR2: MNHEY, SVGAGI. CDR3 size: 14 residues. V shed 6 bases, J shed 6 bases, and the junction held 9 bases outside the gene matches. In DNA form, the CDR3 reads TGTGCCAGCAGCCTAATACAGGGGACGGATACGCAGTATTTT. Amino acid sequence: CASSLIQGTDTQYF.

The chain recombines TRBV19 with TRBJ2-4; no clear D. CDR1 and CDR2 from the germline V gene are LNHDA and SQIVND (reference sequence). The length of the CDR3 is 16 residues. Trimming took off 0 bases at V and 0 bases at J, with 9 bases between the two ends. The CDR3 sequence: CASSIDGVLAKNIQYF. In DNA, the CDR3 is TGTGCCAGTAGTATAGATGGGGTATTAGCCAAAAACATTCAGTACTTC.